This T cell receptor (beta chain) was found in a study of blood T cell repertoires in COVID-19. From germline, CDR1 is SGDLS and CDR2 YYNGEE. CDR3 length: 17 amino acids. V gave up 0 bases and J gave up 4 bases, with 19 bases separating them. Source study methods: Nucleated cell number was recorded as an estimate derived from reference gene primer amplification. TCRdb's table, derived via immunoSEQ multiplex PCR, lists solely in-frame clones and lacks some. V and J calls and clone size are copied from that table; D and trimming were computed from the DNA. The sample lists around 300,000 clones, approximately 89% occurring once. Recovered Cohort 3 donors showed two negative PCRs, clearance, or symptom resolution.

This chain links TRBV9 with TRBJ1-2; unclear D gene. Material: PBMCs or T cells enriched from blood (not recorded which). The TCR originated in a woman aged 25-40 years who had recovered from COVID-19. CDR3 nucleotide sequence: TGTGCCAGCAGCGTAGAAGGTGGCGGCGAGAACCCCTATGGCTACACCTTC. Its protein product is CASSVEGGGENPYGYTF.